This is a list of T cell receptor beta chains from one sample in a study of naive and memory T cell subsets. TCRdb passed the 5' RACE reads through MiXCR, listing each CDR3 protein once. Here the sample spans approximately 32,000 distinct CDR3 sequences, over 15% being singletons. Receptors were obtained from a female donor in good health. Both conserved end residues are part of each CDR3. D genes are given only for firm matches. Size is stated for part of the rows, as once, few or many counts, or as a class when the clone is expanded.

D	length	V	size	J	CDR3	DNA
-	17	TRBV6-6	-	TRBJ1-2	CASSLAGPQFNPYGYTF	TGTGCCAGCAGCCTTGCGGGACCGCAGTTCAATCCCTATGGCTACACCTTC
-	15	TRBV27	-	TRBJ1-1	CASRSLRDMNTEAFF	TGTGCCAGCAGGAGCCTCCGGGACATGAACACTGAAGCTTTCTTT
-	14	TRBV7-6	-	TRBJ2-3	CASSFRGSTDTQYF	TGTGCCAGCAGCTTTCGGGGAAGCACAGATACGCAGTATTTT
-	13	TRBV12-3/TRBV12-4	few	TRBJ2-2	CASSLSGGGELFF	TGTGCCAGCAGTTTATCCGGAGGAGGGGAGCTGTTTTTT
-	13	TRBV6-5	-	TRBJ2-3	CASSPMGPDTQYF	TGTGCCAGCAGTCCAATGGGGCCAGATACGCAGTATTTT
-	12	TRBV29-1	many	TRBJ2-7	CSVDSGGYEQYF	TGCAGCGTTGATAGTGGGGGGTACGAGCAGTACTTC
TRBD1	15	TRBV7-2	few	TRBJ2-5	CASSRDRGPGETQYF	TGTGCCAGCAGCCGGGACAGGGGGCCCGGGGAGACCCAGTACTTC
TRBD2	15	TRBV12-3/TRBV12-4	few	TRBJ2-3	CASRLAGLFTDTQYF	TGTGCCAGCAGGTTAGCGGGGCTATTCACAGATACGCAGTATTTT
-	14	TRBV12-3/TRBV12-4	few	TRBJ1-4	CASNHWGEGEKLFF	TGTGCCAGTAACCATTGGGGGGAAGGTGAAAAACTGTTTTTT
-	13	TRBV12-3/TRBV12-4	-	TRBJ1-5	CASTAGARQPQHF	TGTGCCAGCACCGCAGGGGCGAGGCAGCCCCAGCATTTT
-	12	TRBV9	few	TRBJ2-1	CASSVEGHEQFF	TGTGCCAGCAGCGTAGAAGGGCATGAGCAGTTCTTC
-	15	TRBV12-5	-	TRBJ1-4	CASGLGPSRDEKLFF	TGTGCTAGTGGTTTGGGACCCTCCAGGGATGAAAAACTGTTTTTT
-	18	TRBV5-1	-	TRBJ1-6	CASSLGAFGVRDNSPLHF	TGCGCCAGCAGCTTGGGGGCGTTCGGGGTGCGAGATAATTCACCCCTCCACTTT
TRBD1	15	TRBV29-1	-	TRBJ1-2	CSVEVGTGPLYGYTF	TGCAGCGTTGAAGTGGGGACAGGACCTCTCTATGGCTACACCTTC
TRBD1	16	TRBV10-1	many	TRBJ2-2	CASSFSVGTGDGELFF	TGCGCCAGCAGTTTCTCCGTTGGGACAGGGGACGGGGAGCTGTTTTTT
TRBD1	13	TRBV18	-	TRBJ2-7	CASSRQGTYEQYF	TGTGCCAGCTCACGACAGGGGACCTACGAGCAGTACTTC
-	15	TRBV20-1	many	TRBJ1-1	CSANPIGQFDTEAFF	TGCAGTGCCAATCCCATCGGACAGTTCGACACTGAAGCTTTCTTT
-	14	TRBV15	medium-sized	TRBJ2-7	CATSREQVEVEQYF	TGTGCCACCAGCAGAGAACAGGTCGAGGTAGAGCAGTACTTC
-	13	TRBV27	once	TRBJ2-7	CASSLGTYYEQYF	TGTGCCAGCAGTCTCGGGACATACTACGAGCAGTACTTC
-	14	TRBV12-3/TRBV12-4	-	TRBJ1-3	CASSFTGRGNTIYF	TGTGCCAGCAGTTTCACAGGGAGAGGAAACACCATATATTTT
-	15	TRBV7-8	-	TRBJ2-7	CASSFSGAETYEQYF	TGTGCCAGCAGCTTTTCCGGGGCAGAAACCTACGAGCAGTACTTC
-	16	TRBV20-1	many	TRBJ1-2	CSARAPLISTRYGYTF	TGCAGTGCTAGAGCACCTCTGATCTCCACCCGGTATGGCTACACCTTC
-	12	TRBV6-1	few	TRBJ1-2	CASRSGYYGYTF	TGTGCCAGCAGGTCAGGGTACTATGGCTACACCTTC
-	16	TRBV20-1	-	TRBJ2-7	CSAFHLETPSSTQQYF	TGCAGTGCTTTCCATTTGGAGACTCCGTCGTCTACCCAGCAGTACTTC
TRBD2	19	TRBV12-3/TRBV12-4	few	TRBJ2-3	CASQGVARLAGLLTDTQYF	TGTGCCAGCCAGGGGGTCGCGAGACTAGCGGGGCTCCTCACAGATACGCAGTATTTT
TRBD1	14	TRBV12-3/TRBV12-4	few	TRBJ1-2	CASSLYLTGDGYTF	TGTGCCAGCAGTTTATACCTGACAGGGGATGGCTACACCTTC
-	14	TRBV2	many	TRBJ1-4	CASSQDRQNEKLFF	TGTGCCAGCAGTCAGGACAGACAAAATGAAAAACTGTTTTTT
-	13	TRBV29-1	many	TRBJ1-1	CSAALGPNTEAFF	TGCAGCGCCGCGTTAGGGCCGAACACTGAAGCTTTCTTT
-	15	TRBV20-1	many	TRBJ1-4	CSASLGAGQAEKLFF	TGCAGTGCTAGTCTCGGTGCTGGGCAGGCTGAAAAACTGTTTTTT
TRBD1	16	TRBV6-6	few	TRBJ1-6	CASRPRGSSYNSPLHF	TGTGCCAGCAGACCCAGGGGGAGCTCCTATAATTCACCCCTCCACTTT
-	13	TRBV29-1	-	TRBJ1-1	CSVGGGVSTEAFF	TGCAGCGTTGGGGGGGGGGTAAGCACTGAAGCTTTCTTT
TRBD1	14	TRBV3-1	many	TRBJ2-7	CASSPGQLSYEQYF	TGTGCCAGCAGCCCGGGACAGCTTTCCTACGAGCAGTACTTC
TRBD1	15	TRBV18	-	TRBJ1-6	CASSPSGTGGSPLHF	TGTGCCAGCTCACCTTCCGGGACAGGGGGTTCACCCCTCCACTTT
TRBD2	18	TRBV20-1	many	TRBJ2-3	CSARDPPTRTSGGDTQYF	TGCAGTGCTAGAGACCCCCCCACTCGGACTAGCGGGGGGGATACGCAGTATTTT
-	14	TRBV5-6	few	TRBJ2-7	CASSLLQVTYEQYF	TGTGCCAGCAGCTTGTTACAAGTTACTTACGAGCAGTACTTC
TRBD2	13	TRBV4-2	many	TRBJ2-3	CASSRLAEATQYF	TGTGCCAGCAGCCGACTAGCGGAAGCTACGCAGTATTTT
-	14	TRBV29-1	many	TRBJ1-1	CSARTDLMNTEAFF	TGCAGCGCCCGGACAGACCTAATGAACACTGAAGCTTTCTTT
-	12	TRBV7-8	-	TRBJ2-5	CASSLGAETQYF	TGTGCCAGCAGCCTAGGGGCAGAGACCCAGTACTTC
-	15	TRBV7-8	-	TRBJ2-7	CASSLVAGRTYEQYF	TGTGCCAGCAGCTTAGTAGCCGGTAGAACCTACGAGCAGTACTTC
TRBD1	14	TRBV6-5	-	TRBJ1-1	CASRNQGAGTEAFF	TGTGCCAGCAGAAATCAGGGGGCCGGCACTGAAGCTTTCTTT